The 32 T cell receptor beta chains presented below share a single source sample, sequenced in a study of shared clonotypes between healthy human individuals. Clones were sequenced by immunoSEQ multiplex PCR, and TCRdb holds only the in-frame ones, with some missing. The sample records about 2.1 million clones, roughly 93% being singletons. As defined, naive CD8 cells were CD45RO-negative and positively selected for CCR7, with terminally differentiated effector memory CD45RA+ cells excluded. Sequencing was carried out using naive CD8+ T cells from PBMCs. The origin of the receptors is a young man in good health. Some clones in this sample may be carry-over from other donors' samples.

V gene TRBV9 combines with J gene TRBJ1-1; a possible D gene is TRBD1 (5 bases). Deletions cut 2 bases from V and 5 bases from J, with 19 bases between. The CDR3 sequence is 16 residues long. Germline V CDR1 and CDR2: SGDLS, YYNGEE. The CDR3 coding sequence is TGTGCCAGCAGCGTGGGCCAAATGGGTTGGGGGACTGAAGCTTTCTTT. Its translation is CASSVGQMGWGTEAFF.

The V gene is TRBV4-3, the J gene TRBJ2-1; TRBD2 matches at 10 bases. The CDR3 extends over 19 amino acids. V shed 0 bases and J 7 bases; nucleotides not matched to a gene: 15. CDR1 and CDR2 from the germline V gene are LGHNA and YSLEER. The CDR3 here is CASSQDLIGVAGGVNEQFF. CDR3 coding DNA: TGCGCCAGCAGCCAAGATCTGATCGGGGTAGCGGGAGGAGTGAATGAGCAGTTCTTC.

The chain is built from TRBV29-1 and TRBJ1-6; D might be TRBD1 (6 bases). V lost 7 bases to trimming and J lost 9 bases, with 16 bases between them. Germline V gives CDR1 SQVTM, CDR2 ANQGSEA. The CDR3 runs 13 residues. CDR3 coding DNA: TGCAGCGCCGCGAAAGCACAGGGTTCACCCCTCCACTTT. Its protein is CSAAKAQGSPLHF. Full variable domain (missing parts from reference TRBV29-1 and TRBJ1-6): SAVISQKPSRDICQRGTSLTIQCQVDSQVTMMFWYRQQPGQSLTLIATANQGSEATYESGFVIDKFPISRPNLTFSTLTVSNMSPEDSSIYLCSAAKAQGSPLHFGNGTRLTVT.

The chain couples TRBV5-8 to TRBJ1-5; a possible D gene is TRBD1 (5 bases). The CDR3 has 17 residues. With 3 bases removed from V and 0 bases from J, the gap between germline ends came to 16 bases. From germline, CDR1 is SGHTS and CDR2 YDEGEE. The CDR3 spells CASSWADLGLSNQPQHF. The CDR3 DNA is TGTGCCAGCAGCTGGGCGGACTTGGGGCTTAGCAATCAGCCCCAGCATTTT.

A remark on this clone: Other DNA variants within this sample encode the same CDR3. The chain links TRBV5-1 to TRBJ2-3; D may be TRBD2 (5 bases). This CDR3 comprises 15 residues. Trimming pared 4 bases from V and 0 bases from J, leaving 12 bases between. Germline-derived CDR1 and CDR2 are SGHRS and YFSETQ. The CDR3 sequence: CASSLGEGSTDTQYF. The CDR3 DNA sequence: TGCGCCAGCAGCCTAGGTGAGGGAAGCACAGATACGCAGTATTTT.

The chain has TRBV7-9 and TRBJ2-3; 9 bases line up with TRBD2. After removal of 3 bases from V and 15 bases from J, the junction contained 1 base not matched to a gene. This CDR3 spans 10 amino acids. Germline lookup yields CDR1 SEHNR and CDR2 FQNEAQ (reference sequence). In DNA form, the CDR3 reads TGTGCCAGCAGCTTCCTAGCGGGATATTTT. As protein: CASSFLAGYF. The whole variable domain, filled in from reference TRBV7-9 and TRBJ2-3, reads DTGVSQNPRHKITKRGQNVTFRCDPISEHNRLYWYRQTLGQGPEFLTYFQNEAQLEKSRLLSDRFSAERPKGSFSTLEIQRTEQGDSAMYLCASSFLAGYFGPGTRLTVL.

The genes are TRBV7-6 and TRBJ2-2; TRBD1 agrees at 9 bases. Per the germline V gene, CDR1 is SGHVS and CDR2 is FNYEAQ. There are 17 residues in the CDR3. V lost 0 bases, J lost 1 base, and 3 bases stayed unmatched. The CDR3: CASSLAPGQGNTGELFF. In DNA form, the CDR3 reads TGTGCCAGCAGCTTAGCCCCGGGACAGGGGAACACCGGGGAGCTGTTTTTT.

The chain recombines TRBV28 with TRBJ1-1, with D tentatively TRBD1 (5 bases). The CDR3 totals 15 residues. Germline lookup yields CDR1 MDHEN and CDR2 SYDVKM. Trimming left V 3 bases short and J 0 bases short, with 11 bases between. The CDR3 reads CASSLTDLLNTEAFF. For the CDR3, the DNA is TGTGCCAGCAGTTTGACAGACTTACTGAACACTGAAGCTTTCTTT.

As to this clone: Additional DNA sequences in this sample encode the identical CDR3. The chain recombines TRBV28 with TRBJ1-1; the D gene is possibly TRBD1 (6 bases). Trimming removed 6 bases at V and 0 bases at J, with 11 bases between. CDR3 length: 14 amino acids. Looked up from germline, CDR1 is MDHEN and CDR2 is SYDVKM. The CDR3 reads CASRPTGMNTEAFF. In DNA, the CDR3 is TGTGCCAGCAGGCCCACAGGGATGAACACTGAAGCTTTCTTT.

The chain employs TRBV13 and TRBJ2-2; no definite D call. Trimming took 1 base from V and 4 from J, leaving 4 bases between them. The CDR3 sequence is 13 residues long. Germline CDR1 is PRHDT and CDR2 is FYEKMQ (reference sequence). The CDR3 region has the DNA TGTGCCAGCAGCTTAGTTGGCACCGGGGAGCTGTTTTTT. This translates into CASSLVGTGELFF.

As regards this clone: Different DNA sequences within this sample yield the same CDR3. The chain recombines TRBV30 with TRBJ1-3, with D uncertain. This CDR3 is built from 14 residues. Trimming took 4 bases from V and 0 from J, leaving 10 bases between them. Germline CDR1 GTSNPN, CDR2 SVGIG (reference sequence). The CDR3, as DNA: TGTGCCTGGACAGACAAACCCTCTGGAAACACCATATATTTT. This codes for CAWTDKPSGNTIYF. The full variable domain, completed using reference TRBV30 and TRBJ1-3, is SQTIHQWPATLVQPVGSPLSLECTVEGTSNPNLYWYRQAAGRGLQLLFYSVGIGQISSEVPQNLSASRPQDRQFILSSKKLLLSDSGFYLCAWTDKPSGNTIYFGEGSWLTVV.

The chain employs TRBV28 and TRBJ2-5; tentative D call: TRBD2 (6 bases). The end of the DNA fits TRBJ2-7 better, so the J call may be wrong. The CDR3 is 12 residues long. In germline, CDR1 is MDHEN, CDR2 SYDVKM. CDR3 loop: CASSRGGYEQYF. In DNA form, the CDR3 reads TGTGCCAGCTCCCGGGGAGGCTACGAGCAGTACTTC.

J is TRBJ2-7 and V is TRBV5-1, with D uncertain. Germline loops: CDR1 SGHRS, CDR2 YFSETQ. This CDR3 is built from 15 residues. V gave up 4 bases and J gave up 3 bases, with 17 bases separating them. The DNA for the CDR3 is TGCGCCAGCAGCCCCGAGATGAGCAGCTACTACGAGCAGTACTTC. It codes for CASSPEMSSYYEQYF.

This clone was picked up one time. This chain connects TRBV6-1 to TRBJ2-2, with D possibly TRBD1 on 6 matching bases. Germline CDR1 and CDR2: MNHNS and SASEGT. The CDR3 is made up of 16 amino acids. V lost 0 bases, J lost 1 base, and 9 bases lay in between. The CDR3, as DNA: TGTGCCAGCAGTGAAGCGGGACACTTGAACACCGGGGAGCTGTTTTTT. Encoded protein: CASSEAGHLNTGELFF.

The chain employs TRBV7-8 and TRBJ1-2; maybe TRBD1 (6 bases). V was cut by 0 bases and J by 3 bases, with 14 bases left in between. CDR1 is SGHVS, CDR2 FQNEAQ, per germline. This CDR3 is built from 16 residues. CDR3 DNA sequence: TGTGCCAGCAGCTTAGCGTCGGGGGCCAGGGACTATGGCTACACCTTC. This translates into CASSLASGARDYGYTF.

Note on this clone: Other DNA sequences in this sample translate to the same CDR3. Here the CDR3 reads CASSLTGGGYNEQFF. The CDR3 nucleotides read TGTGCCAGCAGCCTGACAGGGGGCGGCTACAATGAGCAGTTCTTC. The chain uses TRBV7-2 and TRBJ2-1; TRBD1 matches 10 bases. Germline lookup yields CDR1 SGHTA and CDR2 FQGNSA. Germline trimming cut 5 bases from V and 3 bases from J; bases unmatched to any gene: 4. This CDR3 is built from 15 residues. Together with reference TRBV7-2 and TRBJ2-1, the CDR3 gives the full variable domain: GAGVSQSPSNKVTEKGKDVELRCDPISGHTALYWYRQSLGQGLEFLIYFQGNSAPDKSGLPSDRFSAERTGGSVSTLTIQRTQQEDSAVYLCASSLTGGGYNEQFFGPGTRLTVL.

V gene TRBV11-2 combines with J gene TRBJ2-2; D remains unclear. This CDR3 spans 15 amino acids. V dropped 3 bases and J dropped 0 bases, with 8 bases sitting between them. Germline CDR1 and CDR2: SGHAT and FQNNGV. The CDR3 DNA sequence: TGTGCCAGCAGCTTTTACAGACCGAACACCGGGGAGCTGTTTTTT. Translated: CASSFYRPNTGELFF.

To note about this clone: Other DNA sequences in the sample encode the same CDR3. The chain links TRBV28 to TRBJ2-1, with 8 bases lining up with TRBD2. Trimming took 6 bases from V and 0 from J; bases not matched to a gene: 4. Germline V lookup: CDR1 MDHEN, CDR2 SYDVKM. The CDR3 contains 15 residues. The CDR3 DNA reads TGTGCCAGCAGCCCCCTAGCGGGCTCCTACAATGAGCAGTTCTTC. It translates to CASSPLAGSYNEQFF. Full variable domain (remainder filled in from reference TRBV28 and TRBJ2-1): DVKVTQSSRYLVKRTGEKVFLECVQDMDHENMFWYRQDPGLGLRLIYFSYDVKMKEKGDIPEGYSVSREKKERFSLILESASTNQTSMYLCASSPLAGSYNEQFFGPGTRLTVL.

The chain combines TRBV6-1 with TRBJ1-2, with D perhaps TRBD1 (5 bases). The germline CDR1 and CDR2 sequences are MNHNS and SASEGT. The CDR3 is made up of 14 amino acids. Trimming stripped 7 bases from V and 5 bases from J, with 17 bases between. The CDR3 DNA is TGTGCCAGCATCGACCGGGACGGCCGATATGGCTACACCTTC. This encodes CASIDRDGRYGYTF.

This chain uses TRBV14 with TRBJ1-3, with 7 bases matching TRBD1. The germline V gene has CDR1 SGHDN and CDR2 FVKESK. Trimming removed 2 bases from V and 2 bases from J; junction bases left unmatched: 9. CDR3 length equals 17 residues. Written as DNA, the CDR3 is TGTGCCAGCAGCCAAAAACAGGGGTTAATAGCTGGAAACACCATATATTTT. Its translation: CASSQKQGLIAGNTIYF.

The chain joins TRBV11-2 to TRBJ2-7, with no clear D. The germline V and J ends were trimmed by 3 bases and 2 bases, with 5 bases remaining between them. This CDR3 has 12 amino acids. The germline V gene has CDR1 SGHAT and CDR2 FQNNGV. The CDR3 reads CASSFDTYEQYF. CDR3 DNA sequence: TGTGCCAGCAGCTTCGACACCTACGAGCAGTACTTC.

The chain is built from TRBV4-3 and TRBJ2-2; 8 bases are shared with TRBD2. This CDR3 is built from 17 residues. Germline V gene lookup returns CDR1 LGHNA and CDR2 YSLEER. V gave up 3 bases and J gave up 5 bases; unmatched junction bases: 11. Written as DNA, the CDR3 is TGCGCCAGCAGCCAGTCTAGCGGGCCGGCGGGGACCGGGGAGCTGTTTTTT. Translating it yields CASSQSSGPAGTGELFF.

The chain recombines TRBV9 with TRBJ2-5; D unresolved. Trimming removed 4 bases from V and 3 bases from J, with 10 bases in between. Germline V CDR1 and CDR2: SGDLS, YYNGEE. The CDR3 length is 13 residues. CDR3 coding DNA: TGTGCCAGCAGCCAGACTTATAAAGAGACCCAGTACTTC. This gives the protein CASSQTYKETQYF.

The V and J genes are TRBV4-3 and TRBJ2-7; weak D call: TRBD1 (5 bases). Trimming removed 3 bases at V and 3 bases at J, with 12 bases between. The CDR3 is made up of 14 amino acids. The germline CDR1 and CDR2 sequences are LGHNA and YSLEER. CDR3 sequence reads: CASSQSGFGYEQYF. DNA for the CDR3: TGCGCCAGCAGCCAGTCAGGGTTCGGCTACGAGCAGTACTTC.

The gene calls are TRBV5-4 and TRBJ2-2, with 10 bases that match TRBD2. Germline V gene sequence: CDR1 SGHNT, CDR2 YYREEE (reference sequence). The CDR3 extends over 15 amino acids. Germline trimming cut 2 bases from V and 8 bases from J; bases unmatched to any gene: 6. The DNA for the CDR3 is TGTGCCAGCAGCTTACCGGGACTAGCGTTTGGGGAGCTGTTTTTT. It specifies CASSLPGLAFGELFF.

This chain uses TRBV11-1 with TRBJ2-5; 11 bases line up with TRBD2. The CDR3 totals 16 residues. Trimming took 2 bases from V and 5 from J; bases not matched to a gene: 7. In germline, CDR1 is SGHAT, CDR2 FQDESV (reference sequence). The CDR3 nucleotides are TGTGCCAGCAGCTTAACCGGACTAGCGGGTGTCGAGACCCAGTACTTC. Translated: CASSLTGLAGVETQYF.

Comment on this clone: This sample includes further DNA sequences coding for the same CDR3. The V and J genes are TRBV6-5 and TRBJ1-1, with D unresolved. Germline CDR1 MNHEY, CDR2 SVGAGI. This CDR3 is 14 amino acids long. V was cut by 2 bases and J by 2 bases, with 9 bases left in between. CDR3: CASSYGGSNTEAFF. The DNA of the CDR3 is TGTGCCAGCAGTTACGGTGGGAGTAACACTGAAGCTTTCTTT.

This CDR3 is CASSVYRQLGYTGELFF. CDR3 nucleotide sequence: TGTGCCAGCAGCGTATACCGACAGTTGGGCTACACCGGGGAGCTGTTTTTT. This rearrangement joins TRBV9 to TRBJ2-2; TRBD1 might be the D (5 bases). This CDR3 has 17 residues. Germline loops: CDR1 SGDLS, CDR2 YYNGEE. V was trimmed by 1 base and J by 3 bases, leaving 16 bases between them.

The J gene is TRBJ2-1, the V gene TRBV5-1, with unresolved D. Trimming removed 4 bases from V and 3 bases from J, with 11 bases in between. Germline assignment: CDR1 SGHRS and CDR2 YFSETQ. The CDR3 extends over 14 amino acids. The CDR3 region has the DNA TGCGCCAGCAGCCCGGACCTGAACTACAATGAGCAGTTCTTC. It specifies CASSPDLNYNEQFF.

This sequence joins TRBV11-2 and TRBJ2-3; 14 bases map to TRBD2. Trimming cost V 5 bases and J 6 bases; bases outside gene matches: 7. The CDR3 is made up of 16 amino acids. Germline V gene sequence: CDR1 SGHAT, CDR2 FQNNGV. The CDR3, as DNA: TGTGCCAGCAGCAAGACTAGCGGGAGGGCGTCGGATACGCAGTATTTT. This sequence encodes CASSKTSGRASDTQYF.

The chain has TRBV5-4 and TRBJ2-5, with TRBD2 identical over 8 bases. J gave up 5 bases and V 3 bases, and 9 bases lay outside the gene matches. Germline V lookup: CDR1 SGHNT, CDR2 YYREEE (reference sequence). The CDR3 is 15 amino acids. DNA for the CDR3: TGTGCCAGCAGCTCACCAGCGGGAGTGAGGGAGACCCAGTACTTC. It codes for CASSSPAGVRETQYF.

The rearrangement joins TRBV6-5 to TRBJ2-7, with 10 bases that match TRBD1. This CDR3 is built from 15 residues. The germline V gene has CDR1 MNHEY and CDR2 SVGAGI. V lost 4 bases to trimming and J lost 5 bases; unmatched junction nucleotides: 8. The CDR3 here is CASSLAGTGVNEQYF. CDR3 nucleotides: TGTGCCAGCAGTTTGGCCGGGACAGGGGTAAACGAGCAGTACTTC.